This TCR beta chain is from a study of molecular identifiers for immune sequencing clone quantification (dated by TCRdb to about 2018). Regarding the complete study: For a replicate experiment, RNA from around 20,000 or 100,000 naive CD8 T cells was divided into five aliquots, and four of the five aliquots were sequenced. The study was a methods study using CD8 T cells to benchmark molecular-identifier clustering-based TCR repertoire sequencing (MIDCIRS) and TCR RNA copy counting.

Libraries were constructed by PCR. Sequencing used a NextSeq 500. Bulk TCR libraries were prepared as previously described, using TCR primers listed in Table S5. The Qiagen AllPrep DNA/RNA kit was used to purify total RNA. Before analysis, reads from multiple sequencing runs of the same library were pooled. The original methods were these. Reads were retained only if their TCR constant sequence matched exactly, and those retained reads were trimmed to 150 nt and grouped according to their 12-nt molecular barcodes. Reads within each barcode group were sub-clustered using a 15% Levenshtein threshold, and quality-weighted consensus sequences were constructed for each RNA molecule. Non-functional sequences were filtered out, along with any lower-count sequence sitting one edit away from another sequence. Based on a fit of two negative binomial distributions, barcode sub-clusters having less than 20% of the maximum read count were discarded. TCRdb reworked the public reads: Q25 trimming with fastp, MiXCR clone assembly, productive beta chains retained. Each CDR3 protein gets just one entry, which takes the most common genes and DNA from the rows behind it. What appears here as the V and J calls and clone size reflects TCRdb's work, not the paper's. The sample table contains approximately 590,000 distinct CDR3 sequences; only one count was recorded for around 25% of them. 0.7% to 0.95% of the sample lies in the top ten.

Summary of the overall study and its limitations: Without barcode sub-clustering, chimeric consensus sequences inflated TCR diversity; chimeras reached as high as 47%. Clones above 20 RNA copies held over 99% of molecules in CMV-specific effector cells but under 1% in naive cells. Spiked-in Jurkat TCR RNA equal to a single cell's worth was reported to be detectable even within 1,100,000 naive CD8 T cells. Modeling gave about 3.2 recovered TCR RNA copies per cell versus about ten by digital PCR, implying approximately 30% capture efficiency. Naive libraries contained spiked-in Jurkat TCR RNA (roughly 10 copies' worth), which is not part of the donor repertoire. Highly expanded clone sizes could be underestimated because identical TCR molecules may share a barcode.

Libraries of naive CD8 T cells were built from about 20,000 to 1,000,000 sorted cells, with 10%, 30% or 50% of the purified RNA used. Naive CD8 T cells, defined as CD8+CD4-CCR7+CD45RA+, were FACS-sorted into RLT Plus buffer on a BD FACSAria II. To test detection sensitivity, Jurkat RNA equivalent to more than eight TCR copies was spiked into samples of roughly 20,000-1,100,000 naive CD8 T cells. Enrichment of CD8 T cells was done with RosetteSep CD8+ T Cell Enrichment Cocktail plus Ficoll-Paque, and ACK red cell lysis came afterward. For CDR1 and CDR2, the germline V gene lists SGHVS and FNYEAQ. The CDR3 runs 18 amino acids, cysteine and phenylalanine included. Only CDR3 DNA remains: 54 bases, in frame from the first base. V has 1 base trimmed and J has 1 base trimmed; junction bases matching no gene number 10. This clonotype was counted only a few times. No cognate antigen has been identified for it. No much larger clonotype is one base removed from it; base qualities were not supplied.

Material: naive CD8+ T cells from blood, with Jurkat cell RNA spiked in. Reading the label with the study, this specimen's cell subset or site is: FACS-sorted CD8+CD4-CCR7+CD45RA+ naive T cells. Recombination linked TRBV7-6 to TRBJ2-1; TRBD2 lines up with 7 middle nucleotides. The source is a human donor in good health. Some libraries in this study had Jurkat cell RNA spiked in. The sequenced DNA: TGTGCCAGCAGCTTAGAAAATTATGGCGGGAGTTCCTACAATGAGCAGTTCTTC. Its coded protein is CASSLENYGGSSYNEQFF.